Listed below are T cell receptor beta chains from one sample, sequenced in a study of response to subunit inactivated influenza vaccine. TCRdb analysed the RT-PCR reads with MiXCR anew, one entry per CDR3 protein. The data show approximately 480,000 distinct CDR3 sequences, approximately 10% seen once. The sample in question was PBMCs from blood, obtained 35 to 45 days after vaccination. Receptors originate from a man in his fifties or sixties who received an inactivated influenza vaccine. The CDR3 runs from the conserved cysteine through the conserved F or W.

CDR3 protein: CASSLDRGAPSGNTIYF; J gene: TRBJ1-3; V gene: TRBV7-3
CDR3 protein: CASRPTIGVQETQYF; J gene: TRBJ2-5; V gene: TRBV6-1
CDR3 protein: CASSLGGTSGTYEQYF; J gene: TRBJ2-7; V gene: TRBV5-1
CDR3 protein: CATSRGPEPYTEAFF; J gene: TRBJ1-1; V gene: TRBV15
CDR3 protein: CASSRGTGVSPYGYTF; J gene: TRBJ1-2; V gene: TRBV4-1
CDR3 protein: CASSNGTGRTKNIQYF; J gene: TRBJ2-4; V gene: TRBV21-1
CDR3 protein: CASSYKKGIGELFF; J gene: TRBJ2-2; V gene: TRBV6-2/TRBV6-3
CDR3 protein: CASSQGKTVGAYF; J gene: TRBJ2-7; V gene: TRBV3-1
CDR3 protein: CASSIGQSESYEQYF; J gene: TRBJ2-7; V gene: TRBV9
CDR3 protein: CASSPPSLWGETQYF; J gene: TRBJ2-5; V gene: TRBV28
CDR3 protein: CASSLGHLLGVETQYF; J gene: TRBJ2-5; V gene: TRBV5-1
CDR3 protein: CSARDATTPNSPLHF; J gene: TRBJ1-6; V gene: TRBV20-1
CDR3 protein: CASSLAWAYGTGNTEAFF; J gene: TRBJ1-1; V gene: TRBV5-1
CDR3 protein: CAWTGGGAYGYTF; J gene: TRBJ1-2; V gene: TRBV30
CDR3 protein: CASSQAGNIQYF; J gene: TRBJ2-4; V gene: TRBV3-1